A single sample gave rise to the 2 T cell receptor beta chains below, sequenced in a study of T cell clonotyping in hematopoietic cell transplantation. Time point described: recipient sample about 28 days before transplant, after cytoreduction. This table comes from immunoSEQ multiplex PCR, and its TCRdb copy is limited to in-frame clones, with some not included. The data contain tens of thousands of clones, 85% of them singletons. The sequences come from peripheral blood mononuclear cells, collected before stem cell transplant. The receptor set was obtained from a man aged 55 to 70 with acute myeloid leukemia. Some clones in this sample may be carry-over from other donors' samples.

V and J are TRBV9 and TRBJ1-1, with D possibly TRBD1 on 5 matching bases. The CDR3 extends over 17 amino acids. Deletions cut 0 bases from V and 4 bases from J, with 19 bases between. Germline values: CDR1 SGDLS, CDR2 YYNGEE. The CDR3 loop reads CASSVEAGRKGRTEAFF. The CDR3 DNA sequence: TGTGCCAGCAGCGTAGAGGCGGGACGAAAGGGACGCACTGAAGCTTTCTTT. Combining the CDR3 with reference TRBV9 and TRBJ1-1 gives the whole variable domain DSGVTQTPKHLITATGQRVTLRCSPRSGDLSVYWYQQSLDQGLQFLIQYYNGEERAKGNILERFSAQQFPDLHSELNLSSLELGDSALYFCASSVEAGRKGRTEAFFGQGTRLTVV.

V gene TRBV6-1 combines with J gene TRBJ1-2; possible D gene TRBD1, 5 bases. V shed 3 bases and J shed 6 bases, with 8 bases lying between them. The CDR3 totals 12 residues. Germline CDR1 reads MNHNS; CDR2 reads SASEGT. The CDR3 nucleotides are TGTGCCAGCAGTGAGACAGCTGATGGCTACACCTTC. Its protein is CASSETADGYTF.